The 29 T cell receptor beta chains given below trace back to one sample, sequenced in a study of regulatory T cells in long-lasting Graves disease. Time point reported: newly diagnosed GD, antithyroid drugs for less than 3 months. PBMC-derived RNA was used for the TCR library. CDR3-region Arm-PCR and iRepertoire HTBI primers produced the TCR beta libraries. TCRdb analysed the multiplex PCR reads with MiXCR anew, one entry per CDR3 protein. The table records about 320,000 distinct CDR3 sequences, 18% of them present only once. Sequencing was performed on peripheral blood mononuclear cells (PBMCs), taken at new diagnosis, from a patient treated with antithyroid drugs. The receptors stem from a female donor with Graves disease.

J is TRBJ1-4 and V is TRBV5-8, with D possibly being TRBD1 (5 bases). Per the germline V gene, CDR1 is SGHTS and CDR2 is YDEGEE. The CDR3 totals 14 residues. Deletions cut 0 bases from V and 6 bases from J, with 9 bases between. The CDR3 loop is CASSLEPGDEKLFF. DNA for the CDR3: TGTGCCAGCAGCTTGGAACCGGGGGATGAAAAACTGTTTTTT.

This clonotype was seen a few times. V usage is TRBV5-4 and J usage is TRBJ2-5; D unresolved. Germline CDR1 is SGHNT and CDR2 is YYREEE (reference sequence). CDR3 length: 15 residues. Trimming shortened V by 0 bases and J by 9 bases, and 18 bases separated the two germline ends. CDR3 nucleotide sequence: TGTGCCAGCAGCTTGGCCCAGACAAGCCTTTGGCCCCAGTACTTC. Translated, it gives CASSLAQTSLWPQYF.

This clonotype was counted at least ten times. The chain combines TRBV12-3 or TRBV12-4 with TRBJ2-7, with D perhaps matching TRBD1 (5 bases). Deletions cut 2 bases from V and 6 bases from J, with 14 bases between. The CDR3 is 14 residues long. This chain's CDR3 is CASSLLVGPGEQYF. The CDR3 DNA sequence: TGTGCCAGCAGTTTATTGGTGGGGCCGGGCGAGCAGTACTTC.

There are many counts of this clonotype. V is TRBV28 and J is TRBJ2-7; possible D gene TRBD2, 6 bases. This CDR3 contains 12 residues. Trimming removed 8 bases at V and 6 bases at J, with 14 bases between. Per germline, CDR1 MDHEN and CDR2 SYDVKM. CDR3: CASLGTAGEQYF. CDR3 coding DNA: TGTGCCAGCCTGGGGACTGCCGGCGAGCAGTACTTC.

At least ten counts were recorded for this clonotype. The genes are TRBV3-1 and TRBJ1-1; D perhaps matches TRBD1 (5 bases). The CDR3 runs to 15 residues. Germline assignment: CDR1 LGHDT and CDR2 YNNKEL (reference sequence). The V end lost 4 bases, the J end lost 4 bases, and 16 bases lay between the germline ends. CDR3 DNA sequence: TGTGCCAGCAGCCTCCTAGCCGGGGCCCTCACTGAAGCTTTCTTT. Protein sequence: CASSLLAGALTEAFF.

This clonotype was picked up many times. V gene TRBV28 combines with J gene TRBJ1-3, with 8 nucleotides matching TRBD1. Germline lookup yields CDR1 MDHEN and CDR2 SYDVKM. The CDR3 has 16 residues. V shed 0 bases and J 0 bases; nucleotides not matched to a gene: 1. The CDR3 loop is CASSLWGQASGNTIYF. The CDR3 DNA reads as TGTGCCAGCAGTTTATGGGGACAGGCCTCTGGAAACACCATATATTTT.

This clonotype was detected many times. V gene TRBV28 combines with J gene TRBJ2-1; 9 bases align to TRBD2. The CDR3 totals 15 residues. CDR1 is MDHEN, CDR2 SYDVKM, per germline. Unmatched junction bases numbered 5, after V lost 3 bases and J lost 5 bases. CDR3 in amino acids: CASSFAGGPNNEQFF. Written as DNA, the CDR3 is TGTGCCAGCAGTTTTGCGGGAGGGCCAAACAATGAGCAGTTCTTC.

This clonotype was found many times. The chain carries TRBV7-6 and TRBJ1-1; maybe TRBD1 (6 bases). CDR3 length equals 14 residues. Germline V CDR1 and CDR2: SGHVS, FNYEAQ. Trimming removed 5 bases from V and 3 bases from J, with 13 bases in between. CDR3 nucleotides: TGTGCCAGCAGCCGAACAGGGTTGGACACTGAAGCTTTCTTT. Protein: CASSRTGLDTEAFF.

This clonotype was recorded a few times. This chain connects TRBV4-1 to TRBJ2-7; the match to TRBD1 covers 9 bases. The CDR3 is 16 residues long. From germline, CDR1 is MGHRA and CDR2 YSYEKL. V was pared by 4 bases and J by 2 bases, with 9 bases of the junction left unmatched. CDR3 DNA: TGCGCCAGCAGCCCTAAGTGGGGACAGGGAACCTACGAGCAGTACTTC. The encoded protein is CASSPKWGQGTYEQYF.

A note on this clonotype: A single base separates this from a much larger clone, so it may be a read error. This rearrangement joins TRBV30 to TRBJ2-1, with D unresolved. The CDR3 extends over 10 amino acids. Looked up from germline, CDR1 is GTSNPN and CDR2 is SVGIG (reference sequence). The CDR3 reads CAWSSPERFF. The CDR3 DNA reads TGTGCCTGGAGTTCGCCGGAGCGGTTCTTC.

This sequence joins TRBV20-1 and TRBJ2-7, with D perhaps matching TRBD1 or TRBD2 (5 bases each). Germline V gene lookup returns CDR1 DFQATT and CDR2 SNEGSKA (reference sequence). This CDR3 is 16 amino acids long. Trimming shortened V by 5 bases and J by 3 bases, and 23 bases separated the two germline ends. CDR3 sequence: CSAVFQGPAKYYEQYF. Written as DNA, the CDR3 is TGCAGTGCTGTTTTCCAGGGACCGGCCAAGTACTACGAGCAGTACTTC.

This clonotype was seen only a few times. The rearrangement joins TRBV7-2 to TRBJ2-7; tentatively, D is TRBD2 (5 bases). Trimming removed 4 bases from V and 5 bases from J, with 6 bases in between. Germline assignment: CDR1 SGHTA and CDR2 FQGNSA. The CDR3 has 11 residues. DNA for the CDR3: TGTGCCAGCAGCTCTAGCCACGAGCAGTACTTC. It yields the protein CASSSSHEQYF. The whole variable domain, filled in from reference TRBV7-2 and TRBJ2-7, reads GAGVSQSPSNKVTEKGKDVELRCDPISGHTALYWYRQSLGQGLEFLIYFQGNSAPDKSGLPSDRFSAERTGGSVSTLTIQRTQQEDSAVYLCASSSSHEQYFGPGTRLTVT.

This clonotype has a handful of counts. The V and J genes are TRBV14 and TRBJ2-3, with D hard to call. The CDR3 spans 12 residues. The V gene lost 0 bases and the J gene lost 4 bases, with 2 bases spanning the gap. Germline V gene sequence: CDR1 SGHDN, CDR2 FVKESK. DNA of the CDR3: TGTGCCAGCAGCCAAGATCCAGATACGCAGTATTTT. This translates into CASSQDPDTQYF. The variable domain in full, completed from reference TRBV14 and TRBJ2-3, reads EAGVTQFPSHSVIEKGQTVTLRCDPISGHDNLYWYRRVMGKEIKFLLHFVKESKQDESGMPNNRFLAERTGGTYSTLKVQPAELEDSGVYFCASSQDPDTQYFGPGTRLTVL.

This clonotype showed up just a few times. The chain combines TRBV10-3 with TRBJ2-6; the D gene is possibly TRBD1 (5 bases). V lost 3 bases and J 1 base, leaving 10 bases between the germline ends. Germline V CDR1 and CDR2: ENHRY, SYGVKD. This CDR3 has 16 amino acids. The CDR3: CAISDYKGSGANVLTF. The CDR3 DNA sequence: TGTGCCATCAGTGATTATAAGGGGTCTGGGGCCAACGTCCTGACTTTC.

This clonotype was picked up many times. This chain uses TRBV20-1 with TRBJ1-2, with 7 bases lining up with TRBD1. The CDR3 is made up of 13 amino acids. J was trimmed by 10 bases and V by 1 base; bases with no gene match: 9. Germline values: CDR1 DFQATT, CDR2 SNEGSKA (reference sequence). For the CDR3, the DNA is TGCAGTGCTAGAGGCAGACAGGGAGTAATCTACACCTTC. Translating it yields CSARGRQGVIYTF.

This clonotype was observed at least ten times. J is TRBJ2-7 and V is TRBV20-1; 9 bases align to TRBD2. The CDR3 runs to 14 residues. Looked up from germline, CDR1 is DFQATT and CDR2 is SNEGSKA (reference sequence). V dropped 3 bases and J dropped 2; count of bases not matched to a gene: 5. In DNA, the CDR3 is TGCAGTGCTAGGCGGGCTAGCGGGACCTACGAGCAGTACTTC. It specifies CSARRASGTYEQYF.

This clonotype was counted at least ten times. The CDR3 coding sequence is TGTGCCAGCTCACCACGGAGGACGCTCGATCAGCCCCAGCATTTT. This encodes CASSPRRTLDQPQHF. The chain uses TRBV18 and TRBJ1-5; no definite D call. V gave up 1 base and J gave up 5 bases, with 12 bases separating them. There are 15 residues in the CDR3. Germline V gene data show CDR1 as KGHSH and CDR2 as LQKENI.

The table lists this clonotype with many counts. CDR3 DNA sequence: TGTGCCAGCAGTGAATGGCTAGCGAGCGCCTACAATGAGCAGTTCTTC. Translation: CASSEWLASAYNEQFF. The rearrangement links TRBV6-1 to TRBJ2-1, with D perhaps TRBD2 (6 bases). CDR3 length equals 16 residues. Germline V gene lookup returns CDR1 MNHNS and CDR2 SASEGT. Trimming removed 2 bases at V and 2 bases at J, with 13 bases between.

This clonotype appeared many times. The J gene is TRBJ2-7, the V gene TRBV7-8; no clear D. In germline, CDR1 is SGHVS, CDR2 FQNEAQ. This CDR3 spans 13 amino acids. V lost 3 bases and J lost 0, with 6 bases in between. The CDR3 spells CASSFGVSYEQYF. CDR3 bases: TGTGCCAGCAGCTTTGGCGTCTCCTACGAGCAGTACTTC.

This clonotype was detected ten times or more. CDR3 region: CASSEEGELGQGKTGELFF. In DNA, the CDR3 is TGTGCCAGCAGTGAAGAAGGGGAGTTGGGGCAGGGCAAAACCGGGGAGCTGTTTTTT. V is TRBV6-1 and J is TRBJ2-2, with D possibly being TRBD1 or TRBD2 (5 bases each). Germline CDR1 is MNHNS and CDR2 is SASEGT. Trimming shortened V by 1 base and J by 5 bases, and 23 bases separated the two germline ends. This CDR3 has 19 residues.

Points on this clonotype: A read error may explain this, as a much larger clone is one base away. This CDR3 fails to terminate in the conserved phenylalanine or tryptophan, so it likely reflects a read error. CDR3 nucleotide sequence: TGTGCCAGCAGTTTATATGATCTCGGGCGGGCCTCTGGGGCCAACGTCCTGACTTCC. It translates to CASSLYDLGRASGANVLTS. This rearrangement joins TRBV28 to TRBJ2-6; D might be TRBD2 (5 bases). The CDR3 is 19 amino acids. From germline, CDR1 is MDHEN and CDR2 SYDVKM. Trimming stripped 1 base from V and 0 bases from J, with 16 bases between.

This clonotype was found many times. CDR3 protein: CASSRLLGVTGEQYF. CDR3 bases: TGTGCCAGCAGTCGTCTGCTAGGGGTTACCGGCGAGCAGTACTTC. The chain uses TRBV2 and TRBJ2-7; D may be TRBD1 (5 bases). The CDR3 spans 15 residues. Germline loops: CDR1 SNHLY, CDR2 FYNNEI. V lost 5 bases to trimming and J lost 6 bases, with 20 bases between them.

This clonotype was seen many times. The genes are TRBV6-1 and TRBJ2-5; tentative D call: TRBD1 (5 bases). The CDR3 contains 16 residues. The germline V gene encodes CDR1 MNHNS and CDR2 SASEGT. Trimming took 6 bases from V and 4 from J, leaving 21 bases between them. The CDR3 nucleotides read TGTGCCAGCAGCCCCGACATAGGAAGGGGCGGAGAGACCCAGTACTTC. Protein: CASSPDIGRGGETQYF.

This clonotype was detected many times. The V gene is TRBV28, the J gene TRBJ2-2, with no clear D. V lost 4 bases to trimming and J lost 1 base, with 13 bases between them. In germline, CDR1 is MDHEN, CDR2 SYDVKM. The length of the CDR3 is 16 residues. CDR3 sequence reads: CASSWTPELNTGELFF. CDR3 nucleotides: TGTGCCAGCAGTTGGACGCCGGAGCTGAACACCGGGGAGCTGTTTTTT.

This clonotype was seen ten or more times. The V and J genes are TRBV5-6 and TRBJ2-3, with 7 bases identical to TRBD1. The CDR3 runs to 16 residues. Trimming cost V 2 bases and J 3 bases; bases outside gene matches: 9. CDR1 and CDR2 from the germline V gene are SGHDT and YYEEEE. The CDR3 DNA reads as TGTGCCAGCAGCTTTCCTGACAGGGTGGAGACAGATACGCAGTATTTT. The encoded protein is CASSFPDRVETDTQYF.

The sample holds one count of this clonotype. The chain is built from TRBV30 and TRBJ1-4; TRBD1 matches at 8 bases. Looked up from germline, CDR1 is GTSNPN and CDR2 is SVGIG (reference sequence). V was clipped by 0 bases and J by 7 bases; unmatched bases: 7. The CDR3 length is 15 residues. The CDR3 loop reads CAWSVLYRGAEKLFF. The CDR3 DNA follows: TGTGCCTGGAGTGTACTTTACAGGGGGGCTGAAAAACTGTTTTTT.

In its sample, this clonotype was seen many times. The V call is TRBV28, the J call TRBJ1-2; D not certain. The V and J ends lost 2 bases and 5 bases respectively, with 9 bases between them. This CDR3 spans 13 amino acids. CDR1 and CDR2 (germline): MDHEN, SYDVKM. The CDR3 here is CASSLNTEYGYTF. The CDR3 DNA reads TGTGCCAGCAGTTTAAATACAGAATATGGCTACACCTTC.

This clonotype showed up many times. This chain joins TRBV5-1 and TRBJ1-1, with D possibly being TRBD1 (6 bases). The germline V gene encodes CDR1 SGHRS and CDR2 YFSETQ. V lost 0 bases to trimming and J lost 10 bases, with 13 bases between them. CDR3 length equals 13 residues. CDR3 sequence reads: CASSLDRAGGAFF. CDR3 nucleotides: TGCGCCAGCAGCTTGGACAGGGCTGGTGGAGCTTTCTTT. Complete variable domain (other parts from reference TRBV5-1 and TRBJ1-1): KAGVTQTPRYLIKTRGQQVTLSCSPISGHRSVSWYQQTPGQGLQFLFEYFSETQRNKGNFPGRFSGRQFSNSRSEMNVSTLELGDSALYLCASSLDRAGGAFFGQGTRLTVV.

The chain combines TRBV18 with TRBJ2-5; D may be TRBD1 (6 bases). The CDR3 loop spans 14 amino acids. The V and J ends lost 6 bases and 1 base respectively, with 12 bases between them. Looked up from germline, CDR1 is KGHSH and CDR2 is LQKENI. CDR3 bases: TGTGCCAGCTCGGGTCCGGACAGCCAAGAGACCCAGTACTTC. This encodes CASSGPDSQETQYF.